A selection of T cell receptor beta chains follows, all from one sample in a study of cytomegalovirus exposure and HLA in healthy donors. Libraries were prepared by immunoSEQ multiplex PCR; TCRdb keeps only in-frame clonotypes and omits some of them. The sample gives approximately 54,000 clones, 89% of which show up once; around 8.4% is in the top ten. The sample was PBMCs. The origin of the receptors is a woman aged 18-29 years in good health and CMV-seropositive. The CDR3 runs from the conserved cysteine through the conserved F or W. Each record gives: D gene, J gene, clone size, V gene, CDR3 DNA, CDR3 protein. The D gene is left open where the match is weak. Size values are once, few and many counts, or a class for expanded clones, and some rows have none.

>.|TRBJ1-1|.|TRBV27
TGTGCCAGCAGTTCGAATACAGCCACTGAAGCTTTCTTT
CASSSNTATEAFF
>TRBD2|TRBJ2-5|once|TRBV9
TGTGCCAGCAGCGGCCCGGGGACTATGCAAGAGACCCAGTACTTC
CASSGPGTMQETQYF
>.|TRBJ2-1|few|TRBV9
TGTGCCAGCAGCGTACCGGGACACAAGTCTAATGAGCAGTTCTTC
CASSVPGHKSNEQFF
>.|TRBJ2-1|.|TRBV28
TGTGCCAGCAGGCCGCCGAAGGGGTCCTACAATGAGCAGTTCTTC
CASRPPKGSYNEQFF
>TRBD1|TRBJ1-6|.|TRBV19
TGTGCCAGTAGTGCGACGACAGGGGCCTATAATTCACCCCTCCACTTT
CASSATTGAYNSPLHF
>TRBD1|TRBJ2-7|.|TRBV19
TGTGCCAGTAGCCCACTACCGGGACAGACGACCTACGAGCAGTACTTC
CASSPLPGQTTYEQYF
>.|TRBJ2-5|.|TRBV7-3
TGTGCCAGCAGCTTAACGAACGAGGAGACCCAGTACTTC
CASSLTNEETQYF
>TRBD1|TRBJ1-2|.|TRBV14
TGTGCCAGCAGCCCTTTGGACAGGTGGGATGGCTACACCTTC
CASSPLDRWDGYTF
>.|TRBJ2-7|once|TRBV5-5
TGTGCCAGCAGCTTGGAAGGACAGTCCTACGAGCAGTACTTC
CASSLEGQSYEQYF
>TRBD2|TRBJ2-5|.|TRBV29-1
TGCAGCGGGGCGGGGGGGCGAGAGACCCAGTACTTC
CSGAGGRETQYF
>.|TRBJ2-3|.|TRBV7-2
TGTGCCAGCAGCTTAGATTCTACAACTAGGAATACGCAGTATTTT
CASSLDSTTRNTQYF
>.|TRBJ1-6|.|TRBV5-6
TGTGCCAGCAGCTTGGTACACGGGACGGACAGCTATAATTCACCCCTCCACTTT
CASSLVHGTDSYNSPLHF